This T cell receptor beta chain was profiled in a study of T cells after yellow fever vaccination. Study information: Fractions of low cell number were prepared using SMART-Seq v4 Ultra Low Input.

TCRdb analysed the 5' RACE reads with MiXCR anew, one entry per CDR3 protein. The table includes approximately 120,000 distinct CDR3 sequences, roughly 15% detected once. This clonotype was recorded at least ten times. The specimen comprised CD8+ T cells sorted from PBMCs, sampled 5 days after the yellow fever booster vaccination. The sequence came from a man between 18 and 29 years old who received the YFV17D yellow fever vaccine.

The CDR3 is CASSIGRQETQYF. In nucleotides, the CDR3 is TGTGCCAGCAGTATCGGCAGGCAAGAGACCCAGTACTTC. This chain links TRBV12-3 or TRBV12-4 with TRBJ2-5, with no clear D. The CDR3 spans 13 residues. V was cut by 5 bases and J by 2 bases, with 9 bases left in between.